The source of this T cell receptor (beta chain) is a study of low-dose radiotherapy and immunotherapy resistance in tumors. This clonotype was seen repeatedly, ten times or more. Germline assignment: CDR1 SNHLY and CDR2 FYNNEI. The CDR3 covers 16 residues. V trimming: 2 bases; J trimming: 2 bases; junction bases outside the gene matches: 5. TRAV and TRBV primers primed cDNA for both TCRalpha and TCRbeta. With a constant-region primer and a V-primer adapter, TCRs were subjected to 15 to 25 PCR cycles of amplification. A single record per CDR3 protein comes from TCRdb applying MiXCR to the reads. Of roughly 100,000 distinct CDR3 sequences in the sample, less than 25% are singletons; the top ten hold 9.5% to 15%. Time point meaning: after trial treatment. Treatment defined: LDRT plus nivolumab, ipilimumab, low-dose cyclophosphamide and aspirin (RACIN trial). The donors' treatment consisted of nivolumab, ipilimumab, aspirin, low-dose cyclophosphamide and low-dose radiotherapy. Patients with advanced, tumor-infiltrating lymphocyte-negative solid tumors were eligible.

The receptor's source is a female donor with ovarian cancer. V is TRBV2 and J is TRBJ2-3; 9 nucleotides agree with TRBD1. The sample consisted of PBMCs, taken after low-dose radiotherapy plus immunotherapy. CDR3 amino acids: CASSELTGGTTDTQYF. CDR3 nucleotide sequence: TGTGCCAGCAGTGAATTGACAGGGGGGACCACAGATACGCAGTATTTT.